This T cell receptor beta chain was captured by sequencing in a study of molecular identifiers for immune sequencing clone quantification. TCRdb independently ran MiXCR on the PCR reads; one entry per CDR3 protein. The sample records about 640,000 distinct CDR3 sequences, 15% to 20% being singletons. This clonotype was detected many times. V was clipped by 5 bases and J by 4 bases, with 20 bases between them. The length of the CDR3 is 16 residues. In germline, CDR1 is SEHNR, CDR2 FQNEAQ (reference sequence). Sequencing used naive CD8+ T cells from blood, with Jurkat cell RNA spiked in. As to subset: FACS-sorted CD8+CD4-CCR7+CD45RA+ naive T cells. The chain carries TRBV7-9 and TRBJ1-2, with D perhaps matching TRBD1 (6 bases). The source of this sequence is a human donor in good health. Some libraries in this study had Jurkat cell RNA spiked in. Written as DNA, the CDR3 is TGTGCCAGCAGCCACATTGGGGGGGCGCGGAGCTATGGCTACACCTTC. Protein sequence: CASSHIGGARSYGYTF.